The sequence of this T cell receptor (beta chain) was determined in a study of breast tumors, draining lymph nodes, adjacent tissues (dated by TCRdb to between 2015 and 2016). Regarding the complete study: In breast cancer patients, the study compared the TCR beta repertoires of tumor, adjacent nontumor tissue and axillary lymph nodes. The study was designed to assess the relationships and possible T-cell exchange between tumor, surrounding tissue and draining lymph node repertoires in human breast cancer. Points the paper makes about the study in general: The study presented the conclusion that tumor T cells originate in lymph nodes as consistent with a hypothesis, not as something directly demonstrated. A scenario in which most tumor T cells derive from the lymph node and then expand within tumor tissue was judged to be consistent with the data. Tumor T-cell repertoires showed less diversity than lymph node repertoires and more diversity than nontumor tissue repertoires, and tumor T-cell repertoires showed preferential V and J gene usage. Tumor and nontumor tissue repertoires were significantly more similar in luminal-like than in basal-like breast cancer.

This clonotype has at least ten counts. It has no known antigen specificity. No much larger clonotype is one base removed from it; base qualities were not supplied. Relative to germline, V is missing 4 bases and J is missing 4 bases, with 13 bases of the junction outside any gene match. There are 17 amino acids in the CDR3, from cysteine to phenylalanine inclusive. The sequence is cut down to CDR3 DNA, 51 bases in frame from base 1. Taken from the germline V gene, the CDR1 and CDR2 loops are LGHNA and YNFKEQ. Lymph node samples were obtained from the axillary draining lymph nodes of breast cancer patients. The instrument was an Illumina HiSeq 2000. Multiplex PCR amplification was used to generate the TCR beta chain libraries. The amplified TCR beta chain products were analyzed by high-throughput sequencing. The public reads were run again by TCRdb, first through fastp at Q25 and then through MiXCR, and only productive beta chains were kept. When rows share a CDR3 protein, they turn into one entry using the most common DNA and genes. The sample table lists about 150,000 distinct CDR3 sequences, about a fifth of them with a count of one. The ten largest clones add up to just over 2.5% of the sample.

The sequenced material came from axillary lymph node tissue. The sequence is built from TRBV4-2 and TRBJ2-3; 8 middle bases align to TRBD1. This clonotype was sampled from a female donor with breast cancer. Some clones in this sample may be carry-over from other donors' samples. The CDR3 in this case is CASSLRVRQGIPDTQYF. The bases are TGTGCCAGCAGCCTAAGGGTCCGACAGGGGATCCCAGATACGCAGTATTTT.